This T cell receptor beta chain comes out of a study of monozygotic twins with cystic fibrosis. At the level of the study: With roughly 16 PCR cycles, barcoded libraries came from about 3 micrograms of fragmented DNA.

Remarks on this clone: Its antigen is still unknown.

This table comes from immunoSEQ multiplex PCR, and its TCRdb copy is limited to in-frame clones, with some not included. In the table there are just over 35,000 clones, about 89% of which are singletons. Study-wide results and caveats: Clonality was generally low (median around 0.009), higher in the most severe patients. V usage most resembled the co-twin in 13 of 16 pairs.

Sequencing was done on a sample of blood. The clonotype originates from a boy aged 2 to 9 with cystic fibrosis.

CDR3: CATRTGTEKLFF. The CDR3 DNA is TGTGCCACCCGGACAGGCACTGAAAAACTGTTTTTT. This chain links TRBV25-1 with TRBJ1-4, with 7 positions matching TRBD1. V dropped 10 bases and J dropped 7; count of bases not matched to a gene: 6. Germline assignment: CDR1 MGHDK and CDR2 SYGVNS. This CDR3 spans 12 amino acids.